The rows below give T cell receptor beta chains drawn from one sample of a study of blood T cells in healthy people across ages. TCRdb passed the 5' RACE reads through MiXCR, listing each CDR3 protein once. The table shows 1 million or so distinct CDR3 sequences, with around 27% occurring only once. The same data also went into a second study, on T cells of mothers and their children.

Sample: blood. These receptors all stem from a girl aged 2-9 years in good health. Both conserved end residues are part of each CDR3. The D gene is left open where the match is weak. Some rows have no size entry. The others give once, few or many, or a class for an expanded clone.

J gene,clone size,V gene,D gene,CDR3 DNA,CDR3 protein
TRBJ1-1,NA,TRBV6-5,NA,TGTGCCAGCACATTCATATCTGGGAGCTCCTCCATTGAAGCTTTCTTT,CASTFISGSSSIEAFF
TRBJ2-7,NA,TRBV29-1,TRBD2,TGCAGCGTTGTACTAGCTTCAAGCGGGGTCGGATACGAGCAGTACTTC,CSVVLASSGVGYEQYF
TRBJ2-1,few,TRBV20-1,NA,TGCAGTGCCAGGGGCCGGTTGAGCTGGGATGAGCAGTTCTTC,CSARGRLSWDEQFF
TRBJ2-7,NA,TRBV27,NA,TGTGCCAGCAGGGATGAACTCGGGGCACCTACCTACGAGCAGTACTTC,CASRDELGAPTYEQYF
TRBJ2-4,few,TRBV12-3/TRBV12-4,NA,TGTGCCAGCAGTTTTCGGTGGGGAGCCAAAAACATTCAGTACTTC,CASSFRWGAKNIQYF
TRBJ1-5,few,TRBV28,NA,TGTGCCAGCAGTTTTAGCGCCAATCAGCCCCAGCATTTT,CASSFSANQPQHF
TRBJ2-5,few,TRBV10-3,TRBD2,TGTGCCATCAGTGATGAACTAGCGGGGGTCACTGAGACCCAGTACTTC,CAISDELAGVTETQYF
TRBJ1-6,NA,TRBV12-3/TRBV12-4,NA,TGTGCCAGCACCCTTCGAAGCACGACAGAAGGATCACCCCTCCACTTT,CASTLRSTTEGSPLHF
TRBJ2-5,few,TRBV7-2,TRBD2,TGTGCCAGCGGCAAGCGGGGGGACCAAGAGACCCAGTACTTC,CASGKRGDQETQYF
TRBJ2-5,NA,TRBV29-1,TRBD2,TGCAGCGGGAGACTAGCGAATCAAGAGACCCAGTACTTC,CSGRLANQETQYF
TRBJ2-3,NA,TRBV7-3,NA,TGTGCCAGCACTAGTGAGGGGGATACGCAGTATTTT,CASTSEGDTQYF
TRBJ2-3,NA,TRBV2,NA,TGTGCCAGCAGTGAATATGGACAAATTCTATCTAGCACAGATACGCAGTATTTT,CASSEYGQILSSTDTQYF
TRBJ1-1,few,TRBV14,TRBD1,TGTGCCAGCAGACCTAGACAGGGGGCTAAAACTGAAGCTTTCTTT,CASRPRQGAKTEAFF
TRBJ1-4,many,TRBV5-1,TRBD1,TGCGCCAGCAGCCTGGGACAGGGTAGAAATGAAAAACTGTTTTTT,CASSLGQGRNEKLFF
TRBJ2-2,NA,TRBV6-5,TRBD2,TGTGCCAGCAGCCCCGGACTAGCGGGACTCGGGGAGCTGTTTTTT,CASSPGLAGLGELFF
TRBJ2-7,few,TRBV27,TRBD1,TGTGCCAGCAGCCCAATAAGTGGGACAGGGAACCACGAGCAGTACTTC,CASSPISGTGNHEQYF
TRBJ1-3,few,TRBV15,NA,TGTGCCACCAGCAGATCAGGAAACACCATATATTTT,CATSRSGNTIYF
TRBJ2-5,NA,TRBV29-1,NA,TGCAGCGTTGGGCTAATCTTATCCCAAGAGACCCAGTACTTC,CSVGLILSQETQYF
TRBJ1-4,NA,TRBV6-5,TRBD1,TGTGCCAGCAGTTACGGGTTGGATGGGACAGGGAATGAAAAACTGTTTTTT,CASSYGLDGTGNEKLFF
TRBJ2-5,NA,TRBV7-3,NA,TGTGCCAGCAGCTACAACGGGCCCCAAGAGACCCAGTACTTC,CASSYNGPQETQYF
TRBJ2-4,few,TRBV27,TRBD2,TGTGCCAGCAGTTTATCGGGGCTAGCGGGGAACATTCAGTACTTC,CASSLSGLAGNIQYF
TRBJ1-6,NA,TRBV28,NA,TGTGCCAGCAGCGAAGGTTCCTATAATTCACCCCTCCACTTT,CASSEGSYNSPLHF
TRBJ2-5,NA,TRBV29-1,NA,TGCAGCGTTGATGGTATGGGGGGCGAGACCCAGTACTTC,CSVDGMGGETQYF
TRBJ2-1,few,TRBV29-1,TRBD2,TGCAGCGTTGACTATGCGGGAGGGCCATTTGAGCAGTTCTTC,CSVDYAGGPFEQFF